This record concerns one TCR beta chain sequence. Its matching antigen is unknown. These data come from a study of cytomegalovirus exposure and HLA in healthy donors. PCR used 60 Vbeta primers and 13 Jbeta primers. Only in-frame clones appear in the TCRdb table, and some are missing; sequencing was by immunoSEQ multiplex PCR. The sample records 200,000 to 250,000 clones, about 85% being singletons. Germline V gives CDR1 GTSNPN, CDR2 SVGIG (reference sequence). The CDR3 loop spans 14 amino acids. J was trimmed by 10 bases and V by 8 bases; bases with no gene match: 14. General study findings and limits: A few chains tied to CMV proved CMV antigen-specific in vitro. Later analysis revealed greater clonal expansion in HLA-associated TCR beta chains than in equally common others.

The clonotype originates from a woman aged 50 to 60 in good health and CMV-seropositive. Material: PBMCs. The chain couples TRBV30 to TRBJ2-1, with 10 bases that match TRBD2. In DNA, the CDR3 is TGTGCCCACAGTCTGGTAGCGGGGGGCGGGGAGCAGTTCTTC. Residues: CAHSLVAGGGEQFF.